These 11 T cell receptor beta chains came from one sample sequenced in a study of cytomegalovirus exposure and HLA in healthy donors. Researchers ran the PCR with 60 Vbeta and 13 Jbeta primers. Sequencing used immunoSEQ multiplex PCR; TCRdb keeps in-frame clones, though not all of them. The listing contains approximately 120,000 clones. Specimen: PBMCs. The source is a woman aged 60 to 75 in good health and CMV-seronegative.

The chain has TRBV5-1 and TRBJ2-5; tentative D call: TRBD2 (5 bases). CDR1 and CDR2 (germline): SGHRS, YFSETQ. This CDR3 has 14 residues. The V end was cut by 4 bases, the J end by 4 bases, with 14 bases between. CDR3 nucleotides: TGCGCCAGCAGCCTCGGGATACTCGCAGAGACCCAGTACTTC. The encoded protein is CASSLGILAETQYF. Combining the CDR3 with reference TRBV5-1 and TRBJ2-5 gives the whole variable domain KAGVTQTPRYLIKTRGQQVTLSCSPISGHRSVSWYQQTPGQGLQFLFEYFSETQRNKGNFPGRFSGRQFSNSRSEMNVSTLELGDSALYLCASSLGILAETQYFGPGTRLLVL.

This rearrangement joins TRBV5-1 to TRBJ2-7; 7 nucleotides line up with TRBD2. The CDR3 is 14 residues long. Trimming took 4 bases from V and 2 from J; bases not matched to a gene: 6. Germline V CDR1 and CDR2: SGHRS, YFSETQ. CDR3 in DNA: TGCGCCAGCAGCACGGGGGAGGGTCCCTACGAGCAGTACTTC. Translating it yields CASSTGEGPYEQYF. The variable domain in full, completed from reference TRBV5-1 and TRBJ2-7, reads KAGVTQTPRYLIKTRGQQVTLSCSPISGHRSVSWYQQTPGQGLQFLFEYFSETQRNKGNFPGRFSGRQFSNSRSEMNVSTLELGDSALYLCASSTGEGPYEQYFGPGTRLTVT.

This chain uses TRBV7-3 with TRBJ2-3; 12 bases agree with TRBD1. The CDR3 length is 16 residues. V was clipped by 5 bases and J by 4 bases; unmatched bases: 7. The germline gives CDR1 SGHTA, CDR2 FQGTGA. CDR3 in amino acids: CASSLEGTGGADTQYF. As DNA, the CDR3 is TGTGCCAGCAGCCTAGAAGGGACAGGGGGCGCAGATACGCAGTATTTT.

V is TRBV10-2 and J is TRBJ1-5, with D unclear. The CDR3 consists of 14 residues. Germline loops: CDR1 WSHSY, CDR2 SAAADI. V was cut by 0 bases and J by 10 bases, with 13 bases left in between. The CDR3 sequence is CASSESADSRPQHF. The CDR3, as DNA: TGCGCCAGCAGTGAGTCGGCAGACTCTCGCCCCCAGCATTTT.

V is TRBV7-3 and J is TRBJ2-1, with TRBD1 matching 8 bases. There are 15 residues in the CDR3. The germline V gene encodes CDR1 SGHTA and CDR2 FQGTGA. V dropped 4 bases and J dropped 5; count of bases not matched to a gene: 7. CDR3 bases: TGTGCCAGCAGCTACGCCGGGACAGGAGACAATGAGCAGTTCTTC. It yields the protein CASSYAGTGDNEQFF.

The rearrangement links TRBV7-9 to TRBJ1-4; no reliable D call. Deletions cut 5 bases from V and 8 bases from J, with 15 bases between. Per germline, CDR1 SEHNR and CDR2 FQNEAQ (reference sequence). There are 14 residues in the CDR3. CDR3 region: CASSPRDTGEKLFF. CDR3 nucleotides: TGTGCCAGCAGCCCACGGGATACGGGGGAAAAACTGTTTTTT.

V gene TRBV15 combines with J gene TRBJ2-2; the match to TRBD2 covers 9 bases. CDR1 is LNHNV and CDR2 is YYDKDF in the germline V gene (reference sequence). This CDR3 spans 17 amino acids. V trimming: 1 base; J trimming: 5 bases; junction bases outside the gene matches: 8. CDR3 amino acids: CATSRVSGRTTTGELFF. The CDR3 DNA sequence: TGTGCCACCAGCAGAGTCAGCGGGAGGACGACGACCGGGGAGCTGTTTTTT.

The chain has TRBV11-2 and TRBJ1-2; 8 bases line up with TRBD1. The CDR3 contains 15 residues. The V gene end was trimmed by 5 bases and the J gene end by 4 bases; junction bases not matched to a gene: 9. Germline CDR1 is SGHAT and CDR2 is FQNNGV. The CDR3 region is CASSANRGKIYGYTF. The CDR3 DNA reads TGTGCCAGCAGCGCAAACAGGGGGAAGATCTATGGCTACACCTTC.

Here the CDR3 DNA reads TGTGCCAGCATAGAGGGCTCTGGAAACACCATATATTTT. It encodes CASIEGSGNTIYF. The chain employs TRBV28 and TRBJ1-3; D is uncertain. V shed 7 bases and J shed 0 bases, with 7 bases lying between them. Germline V CDR1 and CDR2: MDHEN, SYDVKM. The CDR3 runs to 13 residues.

The gene calls are TRBV7-3 and TRBJ2-2; D is perhaps TRBD2 (6 bases). The CDR3 length is 12 residues. Between the trimmed V and J ends, which lost 8 bases and 7 bases, there was a span of 11 bases. Germline V gene lookup returns CDR1 SGHTA and CDR2 FQGTGA. CDR3 in DNA: TGTGCCAGCGGCCGGGAGATCGGGGAGCTGTTTTTT. This codes for CASGREIGELFF.

The V gene is TRBV11-2, the J gene TRBJ2-7; 8 nucleotides match TRBD2. V shed 4 bases and J 3 bases; nucleotides not matched to a gene: 8. The CDR3 loop spans 15 amino acids. The germline CDR1 and CDR2 sequences are SGHAT and FQNNGV. In nucleotides, the CDR3 is TGTGCCAGCAGCTCCATTAGCGGGACCCTCTACGAGCAGTACTTC. Translation: CASSSISGTLYEQYF.